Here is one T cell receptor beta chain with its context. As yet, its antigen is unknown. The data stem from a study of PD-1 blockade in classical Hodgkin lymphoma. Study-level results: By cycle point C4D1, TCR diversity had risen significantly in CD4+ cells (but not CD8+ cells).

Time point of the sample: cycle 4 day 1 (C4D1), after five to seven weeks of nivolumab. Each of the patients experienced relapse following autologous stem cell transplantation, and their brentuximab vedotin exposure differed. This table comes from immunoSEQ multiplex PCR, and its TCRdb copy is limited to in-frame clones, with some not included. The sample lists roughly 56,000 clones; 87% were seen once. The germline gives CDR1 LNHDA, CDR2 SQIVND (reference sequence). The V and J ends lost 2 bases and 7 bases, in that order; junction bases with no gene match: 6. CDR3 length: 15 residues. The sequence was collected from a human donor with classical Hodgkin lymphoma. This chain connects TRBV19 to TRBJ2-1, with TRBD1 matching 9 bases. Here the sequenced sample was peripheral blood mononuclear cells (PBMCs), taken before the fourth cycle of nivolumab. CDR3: CASSIYRGLFNEQFF. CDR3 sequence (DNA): TGTGCCAGTAGTATATACAGGGGGCTGTTTAATGAGCAGTTCTTC.